This TCR beta chain was observed in a study of cytomegalovirus exposure and HLA in healthy donors. This clone was counted only a few times. In the PCR, 60 Vbeta and 13 Jbeta primers were used. Repertoires were generated with immunoSEQ multiplex PCR, while TCRdb's copy carries only in-frame clones and drops some. The repertoire holds roughly 110,000 clones, with 70% to 80% as singletons. This CDR3 contains 16 residues. Germline V lookup: CDR1 SGDLS, CDR2 YYNGEE. V shed 2 bases, J shed 5 bases, and the junction held 10 bases outside the gene matches. The chain employs TRBV9 and TRBJ1-1; 9 positions match TRBD1. The source of this sequence is a man younger than 35 in good health and CMV-seronegative. What was sequenced was PBMCs. The CDR3 nucleotides are TGTGCCAGCAGCGTTAAAGGGGGACAGGGAGAAACTGAAGCTTTCTTT. This gives the protein CASSVKGGQGETEAFF.